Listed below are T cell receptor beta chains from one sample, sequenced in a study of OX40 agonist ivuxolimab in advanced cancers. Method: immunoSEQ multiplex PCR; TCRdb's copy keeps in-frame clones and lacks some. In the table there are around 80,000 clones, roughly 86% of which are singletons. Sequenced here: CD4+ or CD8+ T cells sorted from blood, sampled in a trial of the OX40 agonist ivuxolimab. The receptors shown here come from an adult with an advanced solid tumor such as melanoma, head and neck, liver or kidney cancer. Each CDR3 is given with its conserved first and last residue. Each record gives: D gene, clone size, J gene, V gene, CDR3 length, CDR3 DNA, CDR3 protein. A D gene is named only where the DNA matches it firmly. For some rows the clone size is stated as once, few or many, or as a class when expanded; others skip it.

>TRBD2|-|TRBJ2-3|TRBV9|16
TGTGCCAGCAGCGTATCAGCGGGGGGAAGCACAGATACGCAGTATTTT
CASSVSAGGSTDTQYF
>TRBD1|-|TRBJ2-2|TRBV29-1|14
TGCAGCGTTAGACAGGGGCAGGACACCGGGGAGCTGTTTTTT
CSVRQGQDTGELFF
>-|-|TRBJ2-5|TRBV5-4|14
TGTGCCAGCAGCTTATCGGCGAGGGGAGAGACCCAGTACTTC
CASSLSARGETQYF
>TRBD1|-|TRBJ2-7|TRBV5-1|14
TGCGCCAGCAGCTGGGGCAGGGGGAGTCTCGAGCAGTACTTC
CASSWGRGSLEQYF
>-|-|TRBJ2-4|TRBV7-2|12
TGTGCCAGCAGCTTCCCAGCTAGCATTCAGTACTTC
CASSFPASIQYF
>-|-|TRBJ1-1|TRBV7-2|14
TGTGCCAGCAGTTGGGACGGAAAGAACACTGAAGCTTTCTTT
CASSWDGKNTEAFF
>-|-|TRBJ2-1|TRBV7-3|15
TGTGCCAGCAGCTTACAGGTTAGCTCCTACAATGAGCAGTTCTTC
CASSLQVSSYNEQFF
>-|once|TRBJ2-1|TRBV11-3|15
TGTGCCAGCAGCTTCAGTAGCCGCGGCATCCATGAGCAGTTCTTC
CASSFSSRGIHEQFF
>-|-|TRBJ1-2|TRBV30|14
TGTGCCTGGAGTGAGGGAATGACTAACTATGGCTACACCTTC
CAWSEGMTNYGYTF
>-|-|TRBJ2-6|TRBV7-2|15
TGTGCCAGCAGCGCCGACAGTTCTGGGGCCAACGTCCTGACTTTC
CASSADSSGANVLTF
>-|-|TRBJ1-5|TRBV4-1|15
TGCGCCAGCAGCCAAGTTACTTCGGGGTTTCAGCCCCAGCATTTT
CASSQVTSGFQPQHF
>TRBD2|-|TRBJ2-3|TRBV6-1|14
TGTGCCAGCAGGATGACTAGCGGCACAGATACGCAGTATTTT
CASRMTSGTDTQYF
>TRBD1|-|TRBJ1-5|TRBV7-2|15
TGTGCCAGCAGCCTGGGACAGAGTAGCAATCAGCCCCAGCATTTT
CASSLGQSSNQPQHF
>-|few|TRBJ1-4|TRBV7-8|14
TGTGCCAGCAGTCGAGAATCAACTAATGAAAAACTGTTTTTT
CASSRESTNEKLFF
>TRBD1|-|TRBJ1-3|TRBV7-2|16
TGTGCCAGCAGCTTAGCGGGGACAGGGTCGAGAAACACCATATATTTT
CASSLAGTGSRNTIYF
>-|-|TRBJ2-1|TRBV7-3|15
TGTGCCAGCAGCTTTGGGCGGGGTGTCTACAATGAGCAGTTCTTC
CASSFGRGVYNEQFF
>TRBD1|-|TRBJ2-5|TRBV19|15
TGTGCCAGTAGTATAGATTACAGGGGACAAGAGACCCAGTACTTC
CASSIDYRGQETQYF
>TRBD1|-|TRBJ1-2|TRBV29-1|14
TGCAGCGTTCAAGGACAGGGCAAGTACTATGGCTACACCTTC
CSVQGQGKYYGYTF
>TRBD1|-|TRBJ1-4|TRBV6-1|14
TGTGCCAGCAGAGACAGGGTCTCGGATGAAAAACTGTTTTTT
CASRDRVSDEKLFF
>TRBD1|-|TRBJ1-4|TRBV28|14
TGTGCCAGCACCGGCGGGGACAGGGGGGCGAAACTGTTTTTT
CASTGGDRGAKLFF
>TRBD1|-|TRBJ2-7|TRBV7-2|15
TGTGCCAGCAGCTTCTCCAGGGGGATCTCCTACGAGCAGTACTTC
CASSFSRGISYEQYF
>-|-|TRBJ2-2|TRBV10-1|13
TGCGCCAGCAGTGGGAGCATTACCGGGGAGCTGTTTTTT
CASSGSITGELFF
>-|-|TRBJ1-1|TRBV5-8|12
TGTGCCAGCAGCTTGGCCACGGGAGAAGCTTTCTTT
CASSLATGEAFF
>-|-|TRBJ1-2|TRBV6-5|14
TGTGCCAGCACTTACGGTTTGGTCGGAGGTGGCTACACCTTC
CASTYGLVGGGYTF
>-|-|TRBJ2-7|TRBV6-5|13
TGTGCCAGCAGTTACCCCCCGTCCGACGAGCAGTACTTC
CASSYPPSDEQYF